This T cell receptor (beta chain) was identified during a study of T-cell reconstitution after alpha-beta-depleted transplantation in children. This clonotype was observed a handful of times. The CDR3 is made up of 14 amino acids. V was clipped by 5 bases and J by 3 bases; unmatched bases: 7. Unique molecular identifiers tagged the TCRbeta library. One entry per CDR3 protein, called by TCRdb with MiXCR from the PCR reads. The data contain 450,000 to 500,000 distinct CDR3 sequences, approximately 13% of them singletons. The sequence came from a human donor who donated a stem cell graft to a child with combined immunodeficiency. This chain joins TRBV12-3 or TRBV12-4 and TRBJ2-7; 7 bases map to TRBD1. The sequenced sample was PBMCs from the stem cell graft donor, obtained from the stem cell graft. CDR3 in amino acids: CASSRTGSVYEQYF. The CDR3 DNA is TGTGCCAGCAGTCGGACAGGATCAGTCTACGAGCAGTACTTC.